These 8 T cell receptor beta chains share one sample of origin, sequenced in a study of shared clonotypes between healthy human individuals. The repertoire was sequenced with immunoSEQ multiplex PCR; TCRdb's copy has only in-frame clones and lacks some. The sample holds 760,000 or so clones, roughly 96% seen once. Naive CD8 cells lacked CD45RO, underwent positive selection for CCR7 and left out terminally differentiated effector memory CD45RA+ cells. The sample comprised naive CD8+ T cells sorted from blood. The receptors come from a man aged 25 to 40 in good health.

The V and J genes are TRBV5-4 and TRBJ2-7; TRBD2 aligns across 8 bases. Germline CDR1 SGHNT, CDR2 YYREEE (reference sequence). J gave up 0 bases and V 7 bases, and 3 bases lay outside the gene matches. There are 13 residues in the CDR3. This CDR3 is CASRTSGSYEQYF. The CDR3 nucleotides are TGTGCCAGCCGAACTAGCGGCTCCTACGAGCAGTACTTC.

This clone was counted once. The V call is TRBV2, the J call TRBJ2-2; D could derive from TRBD1 or TRBD2 (5 bases each). Trimming took off 7 bases at V and 4 bases at J, with 13 bases between the two ends. The CDR3 is 14 residues long. Germline-derived CDR1 and CDR2 are SNHLY and FYNNEI. This CDR3 reads CASNSDGGTGELFF. The CDR3 DNA follows: TGTGCCAGCAACTCGGATGGGGGCACCGGGGAGCTGTTTTTT.

The chain couples TRBV6-4 to TRBJ2-7, with TRBD1 as a possible D gene (6 bases). With 6 bases removed from V and 1 base from J, the gap between germline ends came to 16 bases. CDR3 length: 15 residues. Germline lookup yields CDR1 MRHNA and CDR2 SNTAGT. The chain's CDR3 is CASRPYRVRSYEQYF. As DNA, the CDR3 is TGTGCCAGCAGGCCCTACAGGGTGCGGTCCTACGAGCAGTACTTC.

The DNA for the CDR3 is TGTGCCAGCAGCCCCGACAACCCCGAGCAGTACTTC. Protein sequence: CASSPDNPEQYF. The chain couples TRBV7-9 to TRBJ2-7; no firm D call. This CDR3 comprises 12 residues. From germline, CDR1 is SEHNR and CDR2 FQNEAQ (reference sequence). The V gene lost 5 bases and the J gene lost 6 bases, with 11 bases spanning the gap.

The genes are TRBV7-9 and TRBJ1-2; no firm D call. Per germline, CDR1 SEHNR and CDR2 FQNEAQ (reference sequence). The CDR3 consists of 15 residues. Trimming shortened V by 1 base and J by 4 bases, and 13 bases separated the two germline ends. CDR3 sequence: CASSLGASELYGYTF. The DNA for the CDR3 is TGTGCCAGCAGCTTAGGGGCGTCCGAACTCTATGGCTACACCTTC.

This chain connects TRBV7-2 to TRBJ2-5, with TRBD2 as a possible D gene (6 bases). The CDR3 loop spans 14 amino acids. From germline, CDR1 is SGHTA and CDR2 FQGNSA. Trimming left V 5 bases short and J 7 bases short, with 17 bases between. The CDR3 region is CASSPRGGDATQYF. Written as DNA, the CDR3 is TGTGCCAGCAGCCCCCGGGGCGGGGACGCGACCCAGTACTTC.

The genes are TRBV27 and TRBJ2-7; TRBD2 aligns across 7 bases. J was trimmed by 3 bases and V by 3 bases; bases with no gene match: 5. The CDR3 loop spans 14 amino acids. Germline assignment: CDR1 MNHEY and CDR2 SMNVEV (reference sequence). The CDR3 coding sequence is TGTGCCAGCAGTTTTTCCGGGGGGATCTACGAGCAGTACTTC. Protein: CASSFSGGIYEQYF.

The rearrangement joins TRBV29-1 to TRBJ2-5; no definite D call. The CDR3 covers 13 residues. Trimming took 1 base from V and 1 from J, leaving 7 bases between them. Per the germline V gene, CDR1 is SQVTM and CDR2 is ANQGSEA. The CDR3: CSVEVISQETQYF. For the CDR3, the DNA is TGCAGCGTTGAAGTCATCAGCCAAGAGACCCAGTACTTC. Combining the CDR3 with reference TRBV29-1 and TRBJ2-5 gives the whole variable domain SAVISQKPSRDICQRGTSLTIQCQVDSQVTMMFWYRQQPGQSLTLIATANQGSEATYESGFVIDKFPISRPNLTFSTLTVSNMSPEDSSIYLCSVEVISQETQYFGPGTRLLVL.